The next 29 T cell receptor beta chains were all read from a single sample in a study of blood T cell repertoires in COVID-19. TCRdb's copy holds only in-frame clones and misses some; the assay was immunoSEQ multiplex PCR. The table records some 49,000 clones, over 75% of them present only once. Sequenced sample: peripheral blood. Receptors were obtained from a human donor in a cohort sampled during active COVID-19.

This rearrangement joins TRBV4-1 to TRBJ2-2, with D unresolved. The V end was cut by 4 bases, the J end by 3 bases, with 6 bases between. This CDR3 has 13 amino acids. In germline, CDR1 is MGHRA, CDR2 YSYEKL. The CDR3 reads CASSLTDTGELFF. The CDR3 DNA sequence: TGCGCCAGCAGCCTAACGGACACCGGGGAGCTGTTTTTT.

The V and J genes are TRBV12-3 or TRBV12-4 and TRBJ1-6; D ambiguous. The CDR3 contains 13 residues. V was pared by 3 bases and J by 9 bases, with 9 bases between. CDR3 loop: CASSLEEISPLHF. CDR3 DNA: TGTGCCAGCAGTTTGGAGGAGATTTCACCCCTCCACTTT.

The chain couples TRBV5-1 to TRBJ1-1; D ambiguous. With 0 bases removed from V and 8 bases from J, the gap between germline ends came to 17 bases. This CDR3 spans 15 amino acids. In germline, CDR1 is SGHRS, CDR2 YFSETQ. The CDR3 loop is CASSLDIGRTSEAFF. CDR3 sequence (DNA): TGCGCCAGCAGCTTGGATATAGGGAGAACAAGCGAAGCTTTCTTT.

The chain recombines TRBV7-8 with TRBJ1-1; tentatively, D is TRBD1 (5 bases). Looked up from germline, CDR1 is SGHVS and CDR2 is FQNEAQ. Trimming left V 1 base short and J 3 bases short, with 6 bases between. The CDR3 is 13 amino acids. CDR3 protein: CASSLVGDTEAFF. The CDR3 bases are TGTGCCAGCAGCTTAGTAGGGGACACTGAAGCTTTCTTT. Supplemented by reference TRBV7-8 and TRBJ1-1, the full variable domain reads GAGVSQSPRYKVAKRGQDVALRCDPISGHVSLFWYQQALGQGPEFLTYFQNEAQLDKSGLPSDRFFAERPEGSVSTLKIQRTQQEDSAVYLCASSLVGDTEAFFGQGTRLTVV.

The chain combines TRBV4-1 with TRBJ2-3, with 8 bases that match TRBD1. The CDR3 runs to 13 residues. Unmatched junction bases numbered 0, after V lost 4 bases and J lost 3 bases. From germline, CDR1 is MGHRA and CDR2 YSYEKL. This CDR3 reads CASSRQGTDTQYF. CDR3 in DNA: TGCGCCAGCAGCCGACAGGGGACAGATACGCAGTATTTT.

This clone was seen a few times. This sequence joins TRBV15 and TRBJ2-1; 7 nucleotides match TRBD2. Per germline, CDR1 LNHNV and CDR2 YYDKDF (reference sequence). Germline trimming cut 5 bases from V and 9 bases from J; bases unmatched to any gene: 10. This CDR3 region has 14 residues. CDR3 protein: CATSGFGRGGEQFF. In nucleotides, the CDR3 is TGTGCCACCAGCGGTTTTGGGAGGGGAGGTGAGCAGTTCTTC.

This chain uses TRBV27 with TRBJ2-6; D may be TRBD1 (6 bases). The germline CDR1 and CDR2 sequences are MNHEY and SMNVEV (reference sequence). The CDR3 is 16 residues long. With 4 bases removed from V and 0 bases from J, the gap between germline ends came to 10 bases. The CDR3 is CASSSTGNSGANVLTF. CDR3 DNA: TGTGCCAGCAGTTCTACAGGGAACTCTGGGGCCAACGTCCTGACTTTC.

This chain joins TRBV28 and TRBJ1-1, with unresolved D. Germline loops: CDR1 MDHEN, CDR2 SYDVKM. The CDR3 sequence is 12 residues long. The V gene lost 2 bases and the J gene lost 7 bases, with 8 bases spanning the gap. CDR3 protein: CASSLGGNEAFF. In DNA form, the CDR3 reads TGTGCCAGCAGTTTAGGAGGAAATGAAGCTTTCTTT.

J is TRBJ2-7 and V is TRBV6-6; 8 nucleotides agree with TRBD1. This CDR3 contains 15 residues. The germline V gene encodes CDR1 MNHNY and CDR2 SVGAGI (reference sequence). V was pared by 2 bases and J by 4 bases, with 7 bases of the junction left unmatched. CDR3: CASSYPPGQAYEQYF. The CDR3 DNA sequence: TGTGCCAGCAGTTACCCGCCGGGACAGGCGTACGAGCAGTACTTC.

The gene calls are TRBV19 and TRBJ1-1, with TRBD1 matching 7 bases. V lost 5 bases to trimming and J lost 4 bases; unmatched junction nucleotides: 7. Looked up from germline, CDR1 is LNHDA and CDR2 is SQIVND (reference sequence). The CDR3 has 14 residues. The CDR3 DNA reads TGTGCCAGTAGTGCGACCACAGGGGTCACTGAAGCTTTCTTT. Amino acids: CASSATTGVTEAFF.

The CDR3 loop is CASSQEVDRGLEGDTEAFF. DNA of the CDR3: TGTGCCAGCAGCCAAGAAGTGGACAGGGGGCTAGAGGGGGACACTGAAGCTTTCTTT. The chain combines TRBV3-1 (or the pseudogene TRBV3-2) with TRBJ1-1; 11 positions match TRBD1. The CDR3 totals 19 residues. Germline CDR1 and CDR2: LGHDT and YNNKEL (reference sequence). V was clipped by 0 bases and J by 3 bases; unmatched bases: 12.

This clone was seen a handful of times. The chain uses TRBV28 and TRBJ1-5, with TRBD1 identical over 11 bases. CDR3 length: 16 residues. CDR1 is MDHEN, CDR2 SYDVKM, per germline. The junction had 8 bases not matched to a gene; V was cut back by 4 bases and J by 6 bases. CDR3 loop: CASSSQGQGAAQPQHF. CDR3 nucleotide sequence: TGTGCCAGCAGTTCACAAGGACAGGGGGCTGCTCAGCCCCAGCATTTT. The full variable domain, its missing parts supplied by reference TRBV28 and TRBJ1-5, is DVKVTQSSRYLVKRTGEKVFLECVQDMDHENMFWYRQDPGLGLRLIYFSYDVKMKEKGDIPEGYSVSREKKERFSLILESASTNQTSMYLCASSSQGQGAAQPQHFGDGTRLSIL.

The gene calls are TRBV29-1 and TRBJ2-1, with D possibly matching TRBD1 (6 bases). CDR1 and CDR2 from the germline V gene are SQVTM and ANQGSEA. The CDR3 extends over 13 amino acids. V was shortened by 8 bases and J by 10 bases, with 21 bases between the two germline ends. The CDR3 nucleotides read TGCAGCTCCTACGGACAGCTTGGAGGAGAGCAGTTCTTC. Encoded protein: CSSYGQLGGEQFF.

The chain couples TRBV15 to TRBJ2-7; the D is unclear. V gave up 1 base and J gave up 5 bases, with 9 bases separating them. Germline CDR1 reads LNHNV; CDR2 reads YYDKDF (reference sequence). This CDR3 region has 13 residues. CDR3 sequence (DNA): TGTGCCACCAGCAGAGGTCTAGTCGACGAGCAGTACTTC. It codes for CATSRGLVDEQYF.

CDR3 in DNA: TGTGCCAGCAGCTTAGAAGGGGTTTGGAGCGGGAGATACTACAATGAGCAGTTCTTC. Residues: CASSLEGVWSGRYYNEQFF. This chain joins TRBV11-2 and TRBJ2-1; TRBD2 matches 8 bases. V trimming: 0 bases; J trimming: 3 bases; junction bases outside the gene matches: 13. The germline V gene has CDR1 SGHAT and CDR2 FQNNGV. CDR3 length: 19 amino acids.

The chain uses TRBV28 and TRBJ2-6; D might be TRBD2 (5 bases). The CDR3 has 16 residues. Per germline, CDR1 MDHEN and CDR2 SYDVKM. The germline V and J ends were trimmed by 9 bases and 0 bases, with 15 bases remaining between them. Written as DNA, the CDR3 is TGTGCCAGTGGCGGACTTGAGTTCTCTGGGGCCAACGTCCTGACTTTC. Its translation: CASGGLEFSGANVLTF.

The rearrangement joins TRBV19 to TRBJ2-2; 8 bases match TRBD1. V trimming: 3 bases; J trimming: 4 bases; junction bases outside the gene matches: 7. Germline values: CDR1 LNHDA, CDR2 SQIVND (reference sequence). This CDR3 is built from 16 residues. Written as DNA, the CDR3 is TGTGCCAGTAGTATTCGGAGACAGGGGCTCACCGGGGAGCTGTTTTTT. Protein product: CASSIRRQGLTGELFF.

The chain links TRBV5-1 to TRBJ2-6, with TRBD1 as a possible D gene (6 bases). Trimming left V 2 bases short and J 4 bases short, with 19 bases between. There are 18 residues in the CDR3. Germline V gene sequence: CDR1 SGHRS, CDR2 YFSETQ. CDR3 DNA sequence: TGCGCCAGCAGCTTAGAGGGCAGACAGGCTGCAGGGGCCAACGTCCTGACTTTC. As protein: CASSLEGRQAAGANVLTF.

CDR3: CASSPSTRRTDTQYF. The CDR3 DNA is TGTGCCAGCAGTCCCTCGACGAGGAGAACAGATACGCAGTATTTT. The chain combines TRBV28 with TRBJ2-3; the D is unclear. Looked up from germline, CDR1 is MDHEN and CDR2 is SYDVKM. The CDR3 has 15 residues. The V and J ends lost 5 bases and 3 bases respectively, with 15 bases between them.

This sequence joins TRBV27 and TRBJ2-1; 10 bases are a match to TRBD2. V dropped 2 bases and J dropped 9; count of bases not matched to a gene: 1. The length of the CDR3 is 13 residues. The V gene's germline CDR1 is MNHEY and CDR2 SMNVEV (reference sequence). The CDR3 protein is CASSLTSGTEQFF. CDR3 DNA: TGTGCCAGCAGTTTAACTAGCGGGACTGAGCAGTTCTTC.

V usage is TRBV1 and J usage is TRBJ2-3; TRBD2 is the table's D call and was not checked against the DNA. TRBV1 is designated a pseudogene. The CDR3 is made up of 13 amino acids. CDR3 in amino acids: CTYLAGITDTQYF. CDR3 nucleotides: TGCACCTACCTAGCGGGTATCACAGATACGCAGTATTTT.

The J gene is TRBJ2-1, the V gene TRBV6-6; 9 bases agree with TRBD2. CDR3 length: 16 amino acids. The J segment lost 7 bases and the V segment lost 2 bases, leaving 9 bases of the junction unmatched. Germline CDR1 reads MNHNY; CDR2 reads SVGAGI (reference sequence). The CDR3 coding sequence is TGTGCCAGCAGTTACCCTGCGGGAGGGCCGGGGAATGAGCAGTTCTTC. This gives the protein CASSYPAGGPGNEQFF.

The chain combines TRBV30 with TRBJ2-1, with 7 nucleotides matching TRBD2. Germline CDR1 is GTSNPN and CDR2 is SVGIG (reference sequence). Trimming cost V 1 base and J 2 bases; bases outside gene matches: 14. The CDR3 spans 18 residues. The CDR3 reads CAWSGATTGLVAYNEQFF. CDR3 bases: TGTGCCTGGAGTGGAGCCACAACCGGACTAGTCGCCTACAATGAGCAGTTCTTC.

This chain connects TRBV28 to TRBJ1-5, with 8 bases matching TRBD1. The CDR3 has 15 residues. The V gene end was trimmed by 4 bases and the J gene end by 7 bases; junction bases not matched to a gene: 9. Germline lookup yields CDR1 MDHEN and CDR2 SYDVKM. This CDR3 is CASSSQGALVQPQHF. DNA for the CDR3: TGTGCCAGCAGTTCCCAGGGGGCCCTGGTCCAGCCCCAGCATTTT.

The chain has TRBV5-1 and TRBJ2-7; a possible D gene is TRBD2 (5 bases). Germline-derived CDR1 and CDR2 are SGHRS and YFSETQ. This CDR3 is built from 13 residues. V lost 6 bases and J lost 3, with 13 bases in between. DNA of the CDR3: TGCGCCAGCAACCCTCAAGGGAGCTACGAGCAGTACTTC. This gives the protein CASNPQGSYEQYF.

This clone was seen a single time. The chain joins TRBV6-1 to TRBJ1-3; no clear D gene. V gave up 1 base and J gave up 4 bases, with 8 bases separating them. Germline V CDR1 and CDR2: MNHNS, SASEGT. The CDR3 covers 14 residues. CDR3: CASSEGRGGNTIYF. The CDR3 DNA is TGTGCCAGCAGTGAAGGCAGAGGCGGAAACACCATATATTTT.

The chain joins TRBV7-3 to TRBJ2-2; 10 bases agree with TRBD2. This CDR3 has 16 residues. Germline CDR1 and CDR2: SGHTA and FQGTGA. J gave up 5 bases and V 5 bases, and 8 bases lay outside the gene matches. In DNA, the CDR3 is TGTGCCAGCAGCCCCCGGCTAGCGGGAGATACCGGGGAGCTGTTTTTT. Its translation: CASSPRLAGDTGELFF. The full variable domain, rest sourced from reference TRBV7-3 and TRBJ2-2, is GAGVSQTPSNKVTEKGKYVELRCDPISGHTALYWYRQSLGQGPEFLIYFQGTGAADDSGLPNDRFFAVRPEGSVSTLKIQRTERGDSAVYLCASSPRLAGDTGELFFGEGSRLTVL.

The chain uses TRBV28 and TRBJ1-6; 7 bases fit TRBD1. Germline trimming cut 1 base from V and 14 bases from J; bases unmatched to any gene: 8. CDR3 length: 14 residues. Germline CDR1 is MDHEN and CDR2 is SYDVKM. CDR3 amino acids: CASSLSDRVGALHF. Written as DNA, the CDR3 is TGTGCCAGCAGTTTATCTGACAGGGTAGGGGCCCTCCACTTT.

V is TRBV11-2 and J is TRBJ2-4; 9 bases align to TRBD2. V gave up 1 base and J gave up 6 bases; unmatched junction bases: 4. This CDR3 contains 15 residues. Germline CDR1 SGHAT, CDR2 FQNNGV. As DNA, the CDR3 is TGTGCCAGCAGCTTAGGGGGACTAGCTGGAAACATTCAGTACTTC. Translation gives CASSLGGLAGNIQYF.